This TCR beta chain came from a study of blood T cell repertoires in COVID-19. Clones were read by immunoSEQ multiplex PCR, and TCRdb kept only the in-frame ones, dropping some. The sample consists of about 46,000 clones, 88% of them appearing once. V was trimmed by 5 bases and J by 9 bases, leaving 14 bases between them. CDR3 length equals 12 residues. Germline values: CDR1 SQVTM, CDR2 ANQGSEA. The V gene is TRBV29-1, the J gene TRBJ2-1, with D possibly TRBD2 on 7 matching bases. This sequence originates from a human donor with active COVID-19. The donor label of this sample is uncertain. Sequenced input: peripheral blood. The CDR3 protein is CSVHEGGSEQFF. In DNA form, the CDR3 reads TGCAGCGTTCATGAGGGGGGGAGTGAGCAGTTCTTC.